The 29 T cell receptor beta chains below come from one sample, sequenced in a study of T cell repertoires in cytomegalovirus infection. MiXCR was run by TCRdb on the reads, yielding one entry per CDR3 protein. The sample lists about a million distinct CDR3 sequences; around 29% were seen once. These receptors have no known antigen. The sequences come from cultured CD8+ T cells from PBMCs, collected from culture after CMV antigen stimulation. These receptors were taken from a human donor in good health (CMV status not recorded). Some clones in this sample may be carry-over from other donors' samples.

The CDR3 nucleotides are TGTGCCAGCAGCTTGGTCCCGTCGGATGGCTACACCTTC. Encoded protein: CASSLVPSDGYTF. The chain is built from TRBV7-6 and TRBJ1-2, with D unresolved. V was shortened by 3 bases and J by 6 bases, with 11 bases between the two germline ends. In germline, CDR1 is SGHVS, CDR2 FNYEAQ. The CDR3 runs 13 residues.

The rearrangement uses TRBV5-1 and TRBJ1-5; TRBD1 might be the D (5 bases). Trimming pared 2 bases from V and 0 bases from J, leaving 12 bases between. CDR3 size: 16 residues. CDR1 is SGHRS and CDR2 is YFSETQ in the germline V gene. The CDR3: CASSLGALDSNQPQHF. The CDR3 bases are TGCGCCAGCAGCTTAGGGGCCCTGGATAGCAATCAGCCCCAGCATTTT.

The V and J genes are TRBV27 and TRBJ2-3; 11 bases are shared with TRBD2. Germline V gene sequence: CDR1 MNHEY, CDR2 SMNVEV (reference sequence). This CDR3 has 20 residues. J was trimmed by 0 bases and V by 5 bases; bases with no gene match: 16. The CDR3 DNA reads TGTGCCAGCAGTACCTCCCCCTGGGTAGCGGGGGGGCAAAGCACAGATACGCAGTATTTT. The encoded protein is CASSTSPWVAGGQSTDTQYF.

The chain has TRBV12-3 or TRBV12-4 and TRBJ1-3; D gene unclear. The V and J ends lost 8 bases and 2 bases respectively, with 13 bases between them. CDR3 length: 14 amino acids. In DNA, the CDR3 is TGTGCCAGCCATGGTGCGGAACCTGGAAACACCATATATTTT. This gives the protein CASHGAEPGNTIYF.

A few counts support this clonotype. The J gene is TRBJ1-6, the V gene TRBV3-1; 10 bases align to TRBD1. The V gene's germline CDR1 is LGHDT and CDR2 YNNKEL (reference sequence). The CDR3 runs 17 residues. V gave up 5 bases and J gave up 10 bases; unmatched junction bases: 14. CDR3 DNA sequence: TGTGCCAGCAGCAATCGGATCCGGGACAGGGGTGACTCACCCCTCCACTTT. Translated: CASSNRIRDRGDSPLHF.

The V and J genes are TRBV14 and TRBJ2-7, with a possible D match to TRBD1 (5 bases). V was clipped by 0 bases and J by 9 bases, with 9 bases between them. The CDR3 runs to 12 residues. Germline CDR1 SGHDN, CDR2 FVKESK. Written as DNA, the CDR3 is TGTGCCAGCAGCCAAGAAGGGGCGAGGCAGTACTTC. Amino acids: CASSQEGARQYF. The complete variable domain, with remaining parts taken from reference TRBV14 and TRBJ2-7, reads EAGVTQFPSHSVIEKGQTVTLRCDPISGHDNLYWYRRVMGKEIKFLLHFVKESKQDESGMPNNRFLAERTGGTYSTLKVQPAELEDSGVYFCASSQEGARQYFGPGTRLTVT.

This clonotype was seen ten or more times. An end of the junction differs from the germline gene, which may be a read error. This chain joins TRBV7-7 and TRBJ2-5; D gene unclear. Germline CDR1 SSHAT, CDR2 FNYEAQ (reference sequence). This CDR3 is built from 12 residues. CDR3 DNA: TGTGCTAGCAGTCCGAACCAAGAGACCCAGTACTTC. Protein sequence: CASSPNQETQYF.

The CDR3 is CSPRVFETDTQYF. The CDR3 DNA is TGCAGTCCCAGGGTTTTTGAGACAGATACGCAGTATTTT. This chain links TRBV20-1 with TRBJ2-3; D is possibly TRBD1 (5 bases). Looked up from germline, CDR1 is DFQATT and CDR2 is SNEGSKA (reference sequence). This CDR3 spans 13 amino acids. V was cut by 8 bases and J by 3 bases, with 15 bases left in between.

V gene TRBV19 combines with J gene TRBJ1-1; D is unclear. V was pared by 10 bases and J by 1 base, with 16 bases between. The germline V gene has CDR1 LNHDA and CDR2 SQIVND (reference sequence). The CDR3 runs 14 residues. CDR3 amino acids: CATLGYSSNTEAFF. In DNA form, the CDR3 reads TGTGCCACCTTAGGATACAGTTCGAACACTGAAGCTTTCTTT.

This clonotype was seen a handful of times. The gene calls are TRBV10-3 and TRBJ2-5, with a tentative D call TRBD2 (5 bases). V lost 10 bases and J lost 3, with 12 bases in between. Germline V gives CDR1 ENHRY, CDR2 SYGVKD. This CDR3 is built from 12 residues. The CDR3 region is CATSGKKETQYF. The CDR3 DNA reads TGTGCCACTTCCGGGAAGAAAGAGACCCAGTACTTC.

This clonotype was detected a few times. The CDR3 nucleotides read TGTGCCAGCAGCGGGGGACAGGGGGAAATGATTTGGGGCTACACCTTC. Its protein is CASSGGQGEMIWGYTF. The gene calls are TRBV7-2 and TRBJ1-2, with TRBD1 matching over 11 bases. The V gene's germline CDR1 is SGHTA and CDR2 FQGNSA. The V gene end was trimmed by 5 bases and the J gene end by 8 bases; junction bases not matched to a gene: 13. The CDR3 consists of 16 residues.

This clonotype was seen only a few times. This chain uses TRBV20-1 with TRBJ2-1; TRBD1 is a possible D gene (5 bases). This CDR3 is 14 amino acids long. The V gene lost 6 bases and the J gene lost 0 bases, with 12 bases spanning the gap. Germline lookup yields CDR1 DFQATT and CDR2 SNEGSKA (reference sequence). The CDR3 loop is CSAPDRGSYNEQFF. In DNA form, the CDR3 reads TGCAGTGCCCCTGACAGAGGCTCCTACAATGAGCAGTTCTTC.

This clonotype was observed a handful of times. The chain uses TRBV29-1 and TRBJ1-1; D not resolved. This CDR3 spans 14 amino acids. CDR1 and CDR2 (germline): SQVTM, ANQGSEA. Trimming removed 7 bases from V and 1 base from J, with 16 bases in between. CDR3 loop: CSACSGRGNTEAFF. In DNA, the CDR3 is TGCAGCGCCTGTTCCGGGCGAGGGAACACTGAAGCTTTCTTT.

This chain links TRBV12-5 with TRBJ1-1, with TRBD1 identical over 11 bases. This CDR3 has 19 amino acids. V shed 3 bases, J shed 0 bases, and the junction held 12 bases outside the gene matches. The germline V gene encodes CDR1 LGHNT and CDR2 FRNRAP. The CDR3 here is CASGFRTGGEGYLNTEAFF. The CDR3 DNA sequence: TGTGCTAGTGGTTTCAGGACAGGGGGCGAGGGGTATTTGAACACTGAAGCTTTCTTT.

This clonotype was found many times. This rearrangement joins TRBV11-2 to TRBJ2-2; 8 bases are a match to TRBD1. Germline-derived CDR1 and CDR2 are SGHAT and FQNNGV. Germline trimming cut 3 bases from V and 4 bases from J; bases unmatched to any gene: 7. The CDR3 consists of 16 residues. CDR3 bases: TGTGCCAGCAGCTTTCCTGGACAGGGTGGCACCGGGGAGCTGTTTTTT. Translation gives CASSFPGQGGTGELFF.

This clonotype was counted a few times. The chain has TRBV6-1 and TRBJ1-2; TRBD1 aligns across 8 bases. The V gene's germline CDR1 is MNHNS and CDR2 SASEGT. The CDR3 is 15 residues long. V lost 8 bases, J lost 5 bases, and 13 bases stayed unmatched. In nucleotides, the CDR3 is TGTGCCAGCCGAGACAGGGGACTAGAGTGGTATGGCTACACCTTC. Translation: CASRDRGLEWYGYTF.

This clonotype was detected only a few times. This sequence joins TRBV19 and TRBJ2-1; D gene ambiguous. This CDR3 comprises 15 residues. Trimming shortened V by 3 bases and J by 0 bases, and 9 bases separated the two germline ends. The germline V gene encodes CDR1 LNHDA and CDR2 SQIVND (reference sequence). The CDR3 DNA sequence: TGTGCCAGTAGTATGACCGCATTCTCCTACAATGAGCAGTTCTTC. Protein sequence: CASSMTAFSYNEQFF.

This chain uses TRBV24-1 with TRBJ2-1, with no clear D. Germline V gives CDR1 KGHDR, CDR2 SFDVKD. V lost 5 bases, J lost 10 bases, and 11 bases lay in between. The CDR3 runs 12 residues. The CDR3 loop reads CATSVGIGEQFF. For the CDR3, the DNA is TGTGCCACCAGTGTAGGGATCGGGGAGCAGTTCTTC.

As to this clonotype: A much larger clone sits a single nucleotide away, making a read error possible. The gene calls are TRBV7-9 and TRBJ1-1; no clear D. Germline CDR1 reads SEHNR; CDR2 reads FQNEAQ (reference sequence). Trimming removed 0 bases from V and 1 base from J, with 12 bases in between. This CDR3 has 16 residues. The CDR3 loop is CASSLAFGQENTEAFF. CDR3 bases: TGTGCCAGCAGCTTAGCGTTTGGTCAGGAGAACACTGAAGCTTTCTTT.

The genes are TRBV14 and TRBJ1-2; the D gene is possibly TRBD1 (6 bases). The CDR3 has 15 amino acids. The V gene lost 4 bases and the J gene lost 3 bases, with 15 bases spanning the gap. In germline, CDR1 is SGHDN, CDR2 FVKESK. CDR3 coding DNA: TGTGCCAGCAGCCCCTGGACAGACGTTTACTATGGCTACACCTTC. Its protein is CASSPWTDVYYGYTF.

This chain joins TRBV20-1 and TRBJ2-7, with D unresolved. In germline, CDR1 is DFQATT, CDR2 SNEGSKA (reference sequence). The CDR3 runs 10 residues. Trimming removed 6 bases from V and 7 bases from J, with 10 bases in between. CDR3 DNA sequence: TGCAGTGCGGGCCCTAGTGAGCAGTACGTC. Protein: CSAGPSEQYV.

This clonotype was seen a few times. The chain recombines TRBV6-6 with TRBJ2-3; 10 nucleotides match TRBD1. Germline lookup yields CDR1 MNHNY and CDR2 SVGAGI (reference sequence). This CDR3 region has 16 residues. With V trimmed by 5 bases and J by 4 bases, 9 bases remained unmatched. The CDR3 region is CASSPGTGEYPDTQYF. The CDR3 nucleotides are TGTGCCAGCAGTCCAGGGACAGGGGAATACCCAGATACGCAGTATTTT.

V gene TRBV27 combines with J gene TRBJ1-2, with no clear D. V lost 2 bases and J 8 bases, leaving 12 bases between the germline ends. This CDR3 spans 13 amino acids. Germline assignment: CDR1 MNHEY and CDR2 SMNVEV (reference sequence). CDR3 nucleotide sequence: TGTGCCAGCAGTTTAAACACAGCGGCAGGCTACACCTTC. Translation: CASSLNTAAGYTF.

This clonotype was observed once. A much more abundant neighbour one base away suggests this may be a read error. V and J are TRBV4-3 and TRBJ2-3; 7 bases fit TRBD2. This CDR3 spans 15 amino acids. Germline loops: CDR1 LGHNA, CDR2 YSLEER. CDR3 sequence (DNA): TGCGCCGGCAGCCAAGCGGGGTTTTTAACAGATACGCAGTATTTT. Protein sequence: CAGSQAGFLTDTQYF.

This clonotype was seen repeatedly, ten times or more. The V and J genes are TRBV15 and TRBJ1-2, with a weak D call TRBD1 (5 bases). This CDR3 has 14 residues. Looked up from germline, CDR1 is LNHNV and CDR2 is YYDKDF (reference sequence). The V gene lost 1 base and the J gene lost 4 bases, with 10 bases spanning the gap. The CDR3 protein is CATSRGQTIYGYTF. The CDR3 DNA sequence: TGTGCCACCAGCAGAGGACAGACGATCTATGGCTACACCTTC. Supplemented by reference TRBV15 and TRBJ1-2, the full variable domain reads DAMVIQNPRYQVTQFGKPVTLSCSQTLNHNVMYWYQQKSSQAPKLLFHYYDKDFNNEADTPDNFQSRRPNTSFCFLDIRSPGLGDTAMYLCATSRGQTIYGYTFGSGTRLTVV.

The chain links TRBV4-1 to TRBJ2-3; D is undetermined. Trimming pared 1 base from V and 4 bases from J, leaving 15 bases between. The CDR3 covers 16 residues. CDR1 is MGHRA and CDR2 is YSYEKL in the germline V gene. CDR3 nucleotides: TGCGCCAGCAGCCAAGTTGGAGACTTGTGGGCAGATACGCAGTATTTT. Translation: CASSQVGDLWADTQYF.

The J gene is TRBJ2-3, the V gene TRBV13; possibly TRBD1 or TRBD2 for D (5 bases each). V was clipped by 0 bases and J by 4 bases, with 11 bases between them. Germline V CDR1 and CDR2: PRHDT, FYEKMQ (reference sequence). The CDR3 consists of 15 residues. DNA for the CDR3: TGTGCCAGCAGCTTAGGCGGGGCCCTCCCAGATACGCAGTATTTT. Residues: CASSLGGALPDTQYF.

This clonotype was observed a few times. The chain carries TRBV6-5 and TRBJ1-4; the D is unclear. This CDR3 contains 17 residues. Germline CDR1 and CDR2: MNHEY and SVGAGI. Trimming left V 6 bases short and J 8 bases short, with 25 bases between. CDR3 bases: TGTGCCAGCAGGCCCGGTGGCTACGGCATATCTTCAGAAAAACTGTTTTTT. Its translation is CASRPGGYGISSEKLFF.

Comments on this clonotype: Germline and junction disagree at one end, which may indicate a read error. The chain has TRBV12-3 or TRBV12-4 and TRBJ2-1; the match to TRBD1 covers 7 bases. This CDR3 has 14 residues. The CDR3 DNA reads as TGTGCCAACAGTTTCCCTGGACAGGACAATGAGCAGTTCTTC. Its protein product is CANSFPGQDNEQFF.